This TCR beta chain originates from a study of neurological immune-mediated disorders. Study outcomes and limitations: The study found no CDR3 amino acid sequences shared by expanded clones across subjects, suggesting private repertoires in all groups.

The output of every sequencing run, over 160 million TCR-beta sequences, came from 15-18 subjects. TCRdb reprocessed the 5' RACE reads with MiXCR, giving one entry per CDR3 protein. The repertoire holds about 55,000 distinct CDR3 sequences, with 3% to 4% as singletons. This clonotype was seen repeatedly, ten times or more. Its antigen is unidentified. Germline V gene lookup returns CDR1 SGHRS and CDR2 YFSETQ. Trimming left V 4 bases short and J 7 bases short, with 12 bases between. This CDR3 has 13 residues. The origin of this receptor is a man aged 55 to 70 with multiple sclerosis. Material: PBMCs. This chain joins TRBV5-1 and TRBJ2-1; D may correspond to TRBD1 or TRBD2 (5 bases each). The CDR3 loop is CASSGPGRNEQFF. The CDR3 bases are TGCGCCAGCAGCGGACCGGGACGAAATGAGCAGTTCTTC.